This T cell receptor (beta chain) was profiled in a study of shared clonotypes between healthy human individuals. In the study overall: Three CD4 naive, three CD4 memory, two CD8 naive and one CD8 memory plate were used per donor. Findings of the study overall: Naive subsets generally had larger estimated richness than memory subsets. Generation of non-shared clonotypes was less probable than generation of clonotypes shared by all four donors.

Germline CDR1 SEHNR, CDR2 FQNEAQ (reference sequence). This CDR3 comprises 14 residues. The ends were cut back, 2 bases at V and 2 bases at J, with 9 bases in the middle. Profiled with immunoSEQ multiplex PCR; TCRdb holds only in-frame clones, not every one. Here the sample spans under 2,500,000 clones, approximately 95% being singletons. CD45RA+ naive and CD45RA-negative memory subsets were separated from CD4+ cells. Points on this clone: Antigen: not known.

The V gene is TRBV7-9, the J gene TRBJ1-2; the D is unclear. The sequencing sample was made of naive CD4+ T cells sorted from blood. Subset denoted: CD45RA+ positively selected. The source of this sequence is a man between 18 and 29 years old in good health. Here the CDR3 reads CASSLLTENYGYTF. CDR3 DNA sequence: TGTGCCAGCAGCTTATTGACGGAGAACTATGGCTACACCTTC.